This TCR beta chain stems from a study of human T cells and chemical hapten exposure. Study context: Sensitization employed 2% DPC on around 2 cm by around 2 cm of upper inner arm skin.

The CDR3 consists of 17 residues. Unmatched junction bases numbered 23, after V lost 10 bases and J lost 10 bases. The germline V gene encodes CDR1 SGHRS and CDR2 YFSETQ. This clonotype has a handful of counts. As yet, its antigen is unknown. Time point in this sample: pre-sensitization, week 0. As to treatment: therapeutic diphenylcyclopropenone sensitization with weekly scalp DPC. One entry per CDR3 protein, called by TCRdb with MiXCR from the RACE reads. The data contain tens of thousands of distinct CDR3 sequences, roughly 12% of them singletons. Broader study findings: Positively correlated with patch test score were the counts of PT1 expanded TCRs.

This clonotype was sampled from a woman in her 30s with alopecia areata. Some clones in this sample may be carry-over from other donors' samples. The J gene is TRBJ2-1, the V gene TRBV5-1; TRBD2 matches at 10 bases. This specimen consisted of whole blood, obtained in connection with sensitization to the hapten diphenylcyclopropenone (DPC). The CDR3 loop is CASLSLAGEGRSGEQFF. Here the CDR3 DNA reads TGCGCCTCCCTGAGTCTAGCGGGAGAGGGGCGGTCAGGAGAGCAGTTCTTC.